This TCR beta chain was recovered during a study of cytomegalovirus exposure and HLA in healthy donors. Concerning this clone: Its antigen remains unknown.

Study conclusions and caveats: Further analysis, carried out later, found HLA-associated TCR beta chains more clonally expanded than equally common other chains. The authors later found TCR association rates varying by HLA locus, with DRB1 most and HLA-C fewest. In vitro testing confirmed a few CMV-associated chains as specific for CMV antigens.

V was pared by 2 bases and J by 0 bases, with 11 bases between. Looked up from germline, CDR1 is GTSNPN and CDR2 is SVGIG (reference sequence). CDR3 size: 15 residues. A multiplex PCR was run with 60 Vbeta primers and 13 Jbeta primers. Only in-frame clones appear in the TCRdb table, and some are missing; sequencing was by immunoSEQ multiplex PCR. The sample holds fewer than 110,000 clones, roughly 85% seen once. The receptor's source is a man aged 25 to 40 in good health and CMV-seronegative. The rearrangement links TRBV30 to TRBJ1-3; D remains ambiguous. Sequences were obtained from PBMCs. The CDR3 bases are TGTGCCTGGAGTCATGGACGGGACTCTGGAAACACCATATATTTT. This encodes CAWSHGRDSGNTIYF.